Listed here is a single TCR beta chain. The data originate from a study of T cell changes during pregnancy in multiple sclerosis. V was pared by 4 bases and J by 7 bases, with 8 bases between. The CDR3 runs 11 residues. Germline CDR1 reads MRHNA; CDR2 reads SNTAGT. Sequenced by immunoSEQ multiplex PCR; TCRdb stores in-frame clones only, minus some. In the table there are approximately 97,000 clones, 90% of which are singletons. This chain links TRBV6-4 with TRBJ2-7, with D possibly matching TRBD2 (5 bases). The receptor was isolated from a female donor in good health, enrolled as a control in a pregnancy study. The starting material was peripheral blood, obtained in the second trimester of pregnancy. The CDR3 DNA sequence: TGTGCCAGCAGTGGTCCGGGGGAGCAGTACTTC. Protein product: CASSGPGEQYF.